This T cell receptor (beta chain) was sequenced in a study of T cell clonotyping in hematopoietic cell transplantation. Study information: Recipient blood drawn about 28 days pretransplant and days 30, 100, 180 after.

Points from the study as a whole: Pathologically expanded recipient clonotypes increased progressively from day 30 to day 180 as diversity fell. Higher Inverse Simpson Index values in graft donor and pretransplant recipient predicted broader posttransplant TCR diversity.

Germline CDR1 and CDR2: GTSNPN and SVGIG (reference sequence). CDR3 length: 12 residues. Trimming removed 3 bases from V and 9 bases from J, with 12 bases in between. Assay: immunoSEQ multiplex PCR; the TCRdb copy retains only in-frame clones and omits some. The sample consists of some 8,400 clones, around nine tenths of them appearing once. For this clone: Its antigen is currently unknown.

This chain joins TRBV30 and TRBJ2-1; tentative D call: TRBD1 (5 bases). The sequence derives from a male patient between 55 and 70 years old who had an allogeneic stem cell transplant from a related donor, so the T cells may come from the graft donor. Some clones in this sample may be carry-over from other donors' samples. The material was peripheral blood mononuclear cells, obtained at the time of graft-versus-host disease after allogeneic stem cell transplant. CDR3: CAWRHPRGEQFF. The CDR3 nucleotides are TGTGCCTGGAGACACCCTAGGGGTGAGCAGTTCTTC.